Here is one T cell receptor beta chain with its context. The antigen is unknown. This CDR3 region has 14 residues. Germline V gives CDR1 SGHRS, CDR2 YFSETQ. The trim removed 4 bases at V and 7 bases at J, leaving 10 bases unmatched. This record comes from a study of cytomegalovirus exposure and HLA in healthy donors. Study-level results: In an earlier analysis, about 87% or about 30%: the productive usage of most TCR beta V segments. In a later analysis, at a false discovery rate of 0.05, approximately 18,000 TCR beta sequences were associated with HLA alleles. Whilst most TCR sequences proved rare, a subset of public TCRs occurred across many donors.

PCR primers comprised 60 Vbeta and 13 Jbeta primers. Measured with immunoSEQ multiplex PCR; TCRdb has only the in-frame clones, and not every one. The sample consists of tens of thousands of clones, around 77% of them appearing once. This receptor was obtained from a man aged 50 or older in good health and CMV-seronegative. The source material was PBMCs. The chain combines TRBV5-1 with TRBJ1-2, with TRBD1 matching over 7 bases. The CDR3 DNA sequence: TGCGCCAGCAGCCCTGGTGCAGGGGGTTCTGGCTACACCTTC. Translated, it gives CASSPGAGGSGYTF.